Here is one T cell receptor (beta chain) with its context. The CDR3 is 14 amino acids. Between the trimmed V and J ends, which lost 5 bases and 1 base, there was a span of 10 bases. Germline V gives CDR1 MNHEY, CDR2 SVGAGI. These data come from a study of blood T cells in healthy people across ages. Next came a second PCR, run for about 7 to 12 cycles, which used a sample-barcoded 5' primer along with a J-beta primer mix. MiXCR, applied by TCRdb to the 5' RACE reads, yields one record per CDR3 protein. Of under 2,000,000 distinct CDR3 sequences listed, around half are singletons. Sequenced sample: blood. The J gene is TRBJ2-3, the V gene TRBV6-5; no clear D. The TCR was taken from a woman aged 40 to 55 in good health. In DNA, the CDR3 is TGTGCCAGCAGTGACTTTACCCGCACAGATACGCAGTATTTT. It translates to CASSDFTRTDTQYF.